This TCR beta chain was documented in a study of blood T cell repertoires in COVID-19. The CDR3 is made up of 13 amino acids. Clones were read by immunoSEQ multiplex PCR, and TCRdb kept only the in-frame ones, dropping some. The sample consists of 80,000 to 100,000 clones, about 78% of them appearing once. The sequenced sample was peripheral blood. The receptor comes from a human donor in a cohort sampled during active COVID-19. The V and J genes are TRBV1 and TRBJ2-1; TRBD2, the table's D call, lacks a check against the DNA. TRBV1 is given as a pseudogene. The CDR3 coding sequence is TGCACCAGCAGCCACCTAGCGGGGAGTGAGCAGTTCTTC. Its translation is CTSSHLAGSEQFF.